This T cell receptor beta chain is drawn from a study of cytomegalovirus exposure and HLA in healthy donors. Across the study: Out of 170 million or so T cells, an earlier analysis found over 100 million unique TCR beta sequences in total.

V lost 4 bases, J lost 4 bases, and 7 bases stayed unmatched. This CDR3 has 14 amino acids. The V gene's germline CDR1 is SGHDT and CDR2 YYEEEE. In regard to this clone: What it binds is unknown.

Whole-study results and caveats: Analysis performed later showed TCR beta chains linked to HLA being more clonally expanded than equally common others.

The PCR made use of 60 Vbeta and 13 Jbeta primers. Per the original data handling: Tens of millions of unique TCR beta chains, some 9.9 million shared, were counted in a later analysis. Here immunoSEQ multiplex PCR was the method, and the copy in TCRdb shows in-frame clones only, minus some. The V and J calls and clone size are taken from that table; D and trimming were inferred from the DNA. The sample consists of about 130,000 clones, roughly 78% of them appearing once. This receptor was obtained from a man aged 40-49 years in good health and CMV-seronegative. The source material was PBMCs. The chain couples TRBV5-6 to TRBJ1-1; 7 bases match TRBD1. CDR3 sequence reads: CASSGTGVATEAFF. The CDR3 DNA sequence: TGTGCCAGCAGCGGAACAGGGGTAGCCACTGAAGCTTTCTTT.